The 32 T cell receptor beta chains in this list originate from one sample, sequenced in a study of blood T cell repertoires in COVID-19. Produced via immunoSEQ multiplex PCR; TCRdb's table is partial and in-frame only. The table has fewer than 200,000 clones, about four fifths seen once. Sample: PBMCs or T cells enriched from blood (not recorded which). Source of these receptors: a woman between 25 and 40 years old who had been exposed to COVID-19.

The chain couples TRBV11-2 to TRBJ1-1; D call uncertain. Germline V gives CDR1 SGHAT, CDR2 FQNNGV. The CDR3 is made up of 14 amino acids. Trimming stripped 0 bases from V and 0 bases from J, with 5 bases between. The CDR3 DNA reads as TGTGCCAGCAGCTTAGATCTTATGAACACTGAAGCTTTCTTT. This sequence encodes CASSLDLMNTEAFF.

Comments on this clone: At one end, the junction sequence differs from germline, possibly due to a read error. This sequence joins TRBV4-1 and TRBJ2-7; D possibly corresponds to TRBD1 (6 bases). The CDR3 is made up of 12 amino acids. Germline values: CDR1 MGHRA, CDR2 YSYEKL. The CDR3 loop reads CASSQEFGDKIF. DNA of the CDR3: TGCGCCAGCAGCCAAGAGTTTGGGGACAAGATTTTC.

V is TRBV15 and J is TRBJ1-1; tentative D call: TRBD1 (6 bases). V lost 7 bases and J 4 bases, leaving 10 bases between the germline ends. CDR1 LNHNV and CDR2 YYDKDF come from the germline V gene (reference sequence). The CDR3 spans 12 residues. The CDR3 here is CATKRGGTEAFF. CDR3 DNA sequence: TGTGCCACCAAGAGAGGGGGCACTGAAGCTTTCTTT.

The rearrangement uses TRBV10-1 and TRBJ2-2, with TRBD2 matching 13 bases. V shed 6 bases, J shed 5 bases, and the junction held 3 bases outside the gene matches. CDR1 is WNHNN, CDR2 SYGVQD, per germline (reference sequence). The CDR3 spans 15 residues. The CDR3 DNA follows: TGCGCCAGCAGCTGGACTAGCGGGGGAACCGGGGAGCTGTTTTTT. Encoded protein: CASSWTSGGTGELFF.

V gene TRBV4-1 combines with J gene TRBJ2-3, with TRBD2 matching 7 bases. Germline CDR1 reads MGHRA; CDR2 reads YSYEKL. With V trimmed by 0 bases and J by 5 bases, 8 bases remained unmatched. The CDR3 is made up of 16 amino acids. CDR3 DNA: TGCGCCAGCAGCCAAGATCGGGCCTGGGGGGGAGATACGCAGTATTTT. Protein product: CASSQDRAWGGDTQYF.

CDR3 bases: TGCGCCGGAAGACAGACGCCGGGCACTGAAGCTTTCTTT. It codes for CAGRQTPGTEAFF. The chain combines TRBV5-1 with TRBJ1-1, with D maybe TRBD1 (5 bases). V shed 10 bases and J shed 4 bases, with 17 bases lying between them. The germline V gene has CDR1 SGHRS and CDR2 YFSETQ. The CDR3 runs to 13 residues.

J is TRBJ2-2 and V is TRBV1; TRBD1 is the table's D call and was not checked against the DNA. TRBV1 is listed as a pseudogene. This CDR3 has 16 residues. The CDR3 spells CTSSPARGFGCMELFF. CDR3 sequence (DNA): TGCACCAGCAGCCCCGCCAGGGGCTTTGGTTGTATGGAGCTGTTTTTT.

V usage is TRBV4-1 and J usage is TRBJ2-7, with 11 positions matching TRBD1. This CDR3 region has 16 residues. Germline trimming cut 9 bases from V and 0 bases from J; bases unmatched to any gene: 10. Germline V gives CDR1 MGHRA, CDR2 YSYEKL. CDR3 sequence reads: CASSASGTGGSYEQYF. The CDR3, as DNA: TGCGCCAGTTCCGCGAGTGGGACAGGGGGCTCCTACGAGCAGTACTTC.

The chain carries TRBV6-5 and TRBJ2-7; unclear D gene. This CDR3 spans 13 amino acids. The V gene's germline CDR1 is MNHEY and CDR2 SVGAGI. Between the trimmed V and J ends, which lost 4 bases and 0 bases, there was a span of 7 bases. Here the CDR3 DNA reads TGTGCCAGCAGTTCCGCGGCCTCCTACGAGCAGTACTTC. Translating it yields CASSSAASYEQYF.

The rearrangement links TRBV12-5 to TRBJ1-1; D is ambiguous. V gave up 3 bases and J gave up 3 bases, with 14 bases separating them. There are 15 residues in the CDR3. Germline CDR1 reads LGHNT; CDR2 reads FRNRAP. This CDR3 is CASGFSVGQDTEAFF. The CDR3 nucleotides are TGTGCTAGTGGTTTTTCAGTTGGCCAAGACACTGAAGCTTTCTTT.

The rearrangement uses TRBV5-5 and TRBJ1-4; unclear D gene. The V gene lost 1 base and the J gene lost 10 bases, with 14 bases spanning the gap. Germline V gene sequence: CDR1 SGHKS, CDR2 YYEKEE (reference sequence). This CDR3 comprises 14 residues. CDR3 DNA sequence: TGTGCCAGCAGCTTGTGGGCGAGCAACGCAAAACTGTTTTTT. Its translation: CASSLWASNAKLFF.

This clone was picked up one time. This chain joins TRBV27 and TRBJ1-1, with TRBD1 identical over 8 bases. Per germline, CDR1 MNHEY and CDR2 SMNVEV (reference sequence). This CDR3 has 15 residues. With V trimmed by 5 bases and J by 0 bases, 5 bases remained unmatched. CDR3 coding DNA: TGTGCCAGCAGTGCCCCCAGGGGGCTGAACACTGAAGCTTTCTTT. It is translated as CASSAPRGLNTEAFF.

This sequence joins TRBV11-2 and TRBJ2-1; tentatively, D is TRBD2 (5 bases). Germline V CDR1 and CDR2: SGHAT, FQNNGV. V was trimmed by 5 bases and J by 5 bases, leaving 19 bases between them. CDR3 length: 16 amino acids. The CDR3 spells CASSPPPQEVNNEQFF. CDR3 nucleotide sequence: TGTGCCAGCAGCCCACCCCCGCAGGAGGTCAACAATGAGCAGTTCTTC. Using reference TRBV11-2 and TRBJ2-1 for the parts outside the CDR3, the full variable domain is EAGVAQSPRYKIIEKRQSVAFWCNPISGHATLYWYQQILGQGPKLLIQFQNNGVVDDSQLPKDRFSAERLKGVDSTLKIQPAKLEDSAVYLCASSPPPQEVNNEQFFGPGTRLTVL.

This chain uses TRBV12-3 or TRBV12-4 with TRBJ2-1; TRBD2 matches at 11 bases. After removal of 7 bases from V and 6 bases from J, the junction contained 2 bases not matched to a gene. This CDR3 comprises 13 residues. The CDR3 sequence: CASIAGGRNEQFF. In DNA, the CDR3 is TGTGCCAGCATAGCGGGGGGGCGCAATGAGCAGTTCTTC.

This clone came up a few times. The chain has TRBV5-4 and TRBJ1-2; unclear D gene. The V gene lost 0 bases and the J gene lost 5 bases, with 8 bases spanning the gap. Germline V lookup: CDR1 SGHNT, CDR2 YYREEE (reference sequence). This CDR3 has 13 residues. CDR3 protein: CASSLASGYGYTF. The DNA for the CDR3 is TGTGCCAGCAGCTTGGCCTCGGGTTATGGCTACACCTTC. The full variable domain, with the rest looked up from reference TRBV5-4 and TRBJ1-2, is ETGVTQSPTHLIKTRGQQVTLRCSSQSGHNTVSWYQQALGQGPQFIFQYYREEENGRGNFPPRFSGLQFPNYSSELNVNALELDDSALYLCASSLASGYGYTFGSGTRLTVV.

This clone has just one count. This chain's CDR3 is CASGPDRGETQYF. CDR3 bases: TGTGCTAGTGGCCCAGACAGGGGCGAGACCCAGTACTTC. The V call is TRBV12-5, the J call TRBJ2-5, with TRBD1 identical over 8 bases. V shed 6 bases and J 5 bases; nucleotides not matched to a gene: 5. The CDR3 has 13 residues. Per germline, CDR1 LGHNT and CDR2 FRNRAP.

The chain recombines TRBV5-4 with TRBJ2-1, with 12 bases identical to TRBD2. Germline lookup yields CDR1 SGHNT and CDR2 YYREEE (reference sequence). The CDR3 contains 17 residues. After removal of 4 bases from V and 1 base from J, the junction contained 6 bases not matched to a gene. CDR3 bases: TGTGCCAGCAGCCGGACTAGCGGGGCCCGATCCTACAATGAGCAGTTCTTC. This codes for CASSRTSGARSYNEQFF.

The genes are TRBV5-1 and TRBJ2-7, with no clear D. Germline V CDR1 and CDR2: SGHRS, YFSETQ. CDR3 size: 11 residues. V was clipped by 4 bases and J by 2 bases, with 4 bases between them. The CDR3 DNA reads TGCGCCAGCAGCGACACCTACGAGCAGTACTTC. Translation: CASSDTYEQYF. The variable domain in full, with the rest retrieved from reference TRBV5-1 and TRBJ2-7, is KAGVTQTPRYLIKTRGQQVTLSCSPISGHRSVSWYQQTPGQGLQFLFEYFSETQRNKGNFPGRFSGRQFSNSRSEMNVSTLELGDSALYLCASSDTYEQYFGPGTRLTVT.

The chain recombines TRBV3-1 (or the pseudogene TRBV3-2) with TRBJ2-2; TRBD1 is a possible D gene (6 bases). CDR3 length: 15 amino acids. The ends were cut back, 0 bases at V and 7 bases at J, with 12 bases in the middle. Germline V gene lookup returns CDR1 LGHDT and CDR2 YNNKEL (reference sequence). CDR3 residues: CASSQDQGLGGELFF. The CDR3 DNA is TGTGCCAGCAGCCAAGATCAGGGGTTGGGCGGGGAGCTGTTTTTT.

This clone has a handful of counts. The chain is built from TRBV5-4 and TRBJ2-7, with no clear D. CDR3 size: 13 residues. Germline V gene sequence: CDR1 SGHNT, CDR2 YYREEE (reference sequence). V lost 0 bases to trimming and J lost 5 bases, with 9 bases between them. CDR3 DNA sequence: TGTGCCAGCAGCTTGGGGCAGGCTAACGAGCAGTACTTC. It translates to CASSLGQANEQYF.

This chain links TRBV6-5 with TRBJ1-3; weak D call: TRBD1 (6 bases). Trimming removed 6 bases at V and 8 bases at J, with 14 bases between. The V gene's germline CDR1 is MNHEY and CDR2 SVGAGI. The CDR3 covers 13 residues. CDR3 in DNA: TGTGCCAGCAGCGTAACAGGGTGGGACACCATATATTTT. As protein: CASSVTGWDTIYF.

The chain couples TRBV9 to TRBJ1-6; D is undetermined. CDR1 and CDR2 from the germline V gene are SGDLS and YYNGEE. This CDR3 has 16 residues. Trimming took off 4 bases at V and 2 bases at J, with 13 bases between the two ends. CDR3 residues: CASSPHEGTYNSPLHF. CDR3 bases: TGTGCCAGCAGCCCGCACGAGGGTACCTATAATTCACCCCTCCACTTT. Full variable domain (rest looked up from reference TRBV9 and TRBJ1-6): DSGVTQTPKHLITATGQRVTLRCSPRSGDLSVYWYQQSLDQGLQFLIQYYNGEERAKGNILERFSAQQFPDLHSELNLSSLELGDSALYFCASSPHEGTYNSPLHFGNGTRLTVT.

The V gene is TRBV7-3, the J gene TRBJ2-1, with 8 nucleotides matching TRBD2. The V gene's germline CDR1 is SGHTA and CDR2 FQGTGA. V shed 5 bases and J 9 bases; nucleotides not matched to a gene: 9. The length of the CDR3 is 14 residues. CDR3 DNA sequence: TGTGCCAGCAGCAAAAACGGACTAGCCGGTGAGCAGTTCTTC. Protein product: CASSKNGLAGEQFF.

The V gene is TRBV7-9, the J gene TRBJ1-1, with no clear D. Trimming left V 3 bases short and J 3 bases short, with 2 bases between. CDR1 and CDR2 from the germline V gene are SEHNR and FQNEAQ (reference sequence). CDR3 length: 11 amino acids. CDR3 DNA sequence: TGTGCCAGCAGCTTCGACACTGAAGCTTTCTTT. It specifies CASSFDTEAFF.

This sequence joins TRBV12-3 or TRBV12-4 and TRBJ2-7; no reliable D call. The CDR3 covers 12 residues. V was cut by 5 bases and J by 4 bases, with 9 bases left in between. CDR3 amino acids: CASSVLLYEQYF. The CDR3, as DNA: TGTGCCAGCAGTGTGTTACTATACGAGCAGTACTTC.

The sample holds a few counts of this clone. The rearrangement uses TRBV5-1 and TRBJ1-1; 9 positions agree with TRBD1. This CDR3 is built from 15 residues. CDR1 and CDR2 (germline): SGHRS, YFSETQ. Trimming at V came to 3 bases and at J to 5 bases, leaving 8 bases not matched to a gene. CDR3 sequence reads: CASSSLQGARTEAFF. Written as DNA, the CDR3 is TGCGCCAGCAGCTCCTTACAGGGGGCGCGAACTGAAGCTTTCTTT.

The chain has TRBV5-4 and TRBJ2-2, with D hard to call. Germline loops: CDR1 SGHNT, CDR2 YYREEE (reference sequence). This CDR3 region has 14 residues. V was shortened by 0 bases and J by 8 bases, with 11 bases between the two germline ends. CDR3 DNA: TGTGCCAGCAGCTTGGCACCGAACCAGGGGGAGCTGTTTTTT. Its translation: CASSLAPNQGELFF.

This clone has only one observation. J is TRBJ1-1 and V is TRBV10-2, with 9 positions matching TRBD1. This CDR3 contains 19 residues. Germline CDR1 reads WSHSY; CDR2 reads SAAADI. V dropped 6 bases and J dropped 4; count of bases not matched to a gene: 21. For the CDR3, the DNA is TGCGCCAGCAGCGACCGGGACAGGGTTTTTATTTCAGTAAGCACTGAAGCTTTCTTT. It encodes CASSDRDRVFISVSTEAFF.

The chain carries TRBV20-1 and TRBJ2-6; D is unresolved. Germline-derived CDR1 and CDR2 are DFQATT and SNEGSKA (reference sequence). The CDR3 has 14 amino acids. Between the trimmed V and J ends, which lost 3 bases and 0 bases, there was a span of 6 bases. The CDR3 sequence: CSASRNSGANVLTF. CDR3 DNA sequence: TGCAGTGCTAGTCGTAACTCTGGGGCCAACGTCCTGACTTTC.

J is TRBJ2-7 and V is TRBV29-1; maybe TRBD2 (6 bases). Germline V gives CDR1 SQVTM, CDR2 ANQGSEA. This CDR3 contains 14 residues. Trimming left V 6 bases short and J 5 bases short, with 20 bases between. The CDR3 region is CSVGGPLGPNEQYF. The CDR3 bases are TGCAGCGTGGGGGGTCCCCTCGGTCCCAACGAGCAGTACTTC.

V and J are TRBV3-1 (or the pseudogene TRBV3-2) and TRBJ2-1; a possible D gene is TRBD1 (6 bases). CDR3 length: 20 amino acids. CDR1 and CDR2 (germline): LGHDT, YNNKEL (reference sequence). Trimming removed 1 base from V and 0 bases from J, with 22 bases in between. CDR3 DNA sequence: TGTGCCAGCAGCCAAGGACCGGGACAATACTTAATAAGCTCCTACAATGAGCAGTTCTTC. Encoded protein: CASSQGPGQYLISSYNEQFF.

The CDR3 DNA is TGTGCCAGCAGCCCGACTTGGGGCAGGGTGGCTGAAGCTTTCTTT. As protein: CASSPTWGRVAEAFF. The chain recombines TRBV6-5 with TRBJ1-1; D perhaps matches TRBD1 (5 bases). The V end was cut by 6 bases, the J end by 6 bases, with 20 bases between. Germline V gene sequence: CDR1 MNHEY, CDR2 SVGAGI. The CDR3 sequence is 15 residues long.